The clone carrying this T cell receptor beta chain has ten or more counts. Its cognate antigen is unknown. Each sequencing run yielded over 170 million TCR-beta sequences from 15-18 subjects. TCRdb called the 5' RACE reads again in MiXCR, with one record for every CDR3 protein. The profile covers roughly 100,000 distinct CDR3 sequences, with 10% to 12% appearing a single time and approximately 3.3% taken by the ten largest. This entry belongs to a study of neurological immune-mediated disorders. The time point here: longitudinal time-point 3. CDR3 length: 15 amino acids. The germline gives CDR1 SGHTA, CDR2 FQGNSA. The germline V and J ends were trimmed by 3 bases and 4 bases, with 16 bases remaining between them. Overall study results and limits: The absence of any CDR3 amino acid sequence shared by expanded clones across subjects suggests that repertoires were private in all groups.

The chain recombines TRBV7-2 with TRBJ2-7; D might be TRBD2 (5 bases). The sequence was obtained from a female donor with HTLV-1-associated myelopathy (HAM/TSP). The sample was PBMCs. CDR3 sequence reads: CASSLKGDRMYEQYF. For the CDR3, the DNA is TGTGCCAGCAGCTTGAAGGGAGACCGAATGTACGAGCAGTACTTC.